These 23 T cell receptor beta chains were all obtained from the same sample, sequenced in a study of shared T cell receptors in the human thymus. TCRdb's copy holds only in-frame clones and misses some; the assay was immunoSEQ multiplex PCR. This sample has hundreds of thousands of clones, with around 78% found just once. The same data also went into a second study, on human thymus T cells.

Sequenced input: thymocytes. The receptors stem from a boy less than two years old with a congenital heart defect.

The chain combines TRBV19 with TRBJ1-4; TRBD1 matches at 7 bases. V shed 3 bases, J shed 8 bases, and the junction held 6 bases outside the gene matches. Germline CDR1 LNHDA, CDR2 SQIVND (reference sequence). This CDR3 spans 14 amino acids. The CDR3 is CASSIGRGREKLFF. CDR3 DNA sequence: TGTGCCAGTAGTATTGGCAGGGGGAGGGAAAAACTGTTTTTT.

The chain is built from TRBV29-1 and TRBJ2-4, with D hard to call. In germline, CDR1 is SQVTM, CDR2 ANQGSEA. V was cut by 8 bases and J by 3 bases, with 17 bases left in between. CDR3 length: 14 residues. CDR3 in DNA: TGCAGCCCAATACCCCCAGGCTGCAAAAACATTCAGTACTTC. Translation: CSPIPPGCKNIQYF.

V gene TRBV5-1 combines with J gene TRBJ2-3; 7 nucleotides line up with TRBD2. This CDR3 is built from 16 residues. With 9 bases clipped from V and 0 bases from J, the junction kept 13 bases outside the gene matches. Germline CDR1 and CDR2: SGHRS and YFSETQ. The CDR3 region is CAISLPTSTSTDTQYF. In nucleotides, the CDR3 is TGCGCCATCTCACTACCGACTAGCACAAGCACAGATACGCAGTATTTT.

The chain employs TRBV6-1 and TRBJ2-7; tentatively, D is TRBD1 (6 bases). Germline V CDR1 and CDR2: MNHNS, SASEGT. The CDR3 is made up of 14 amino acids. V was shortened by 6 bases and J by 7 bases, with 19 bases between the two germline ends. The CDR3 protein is CASRPDRSATEQYF. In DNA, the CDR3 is TGTGCCAGCAGGCCCGACAGGAGTGCTACGGAGCAGTACTTC.

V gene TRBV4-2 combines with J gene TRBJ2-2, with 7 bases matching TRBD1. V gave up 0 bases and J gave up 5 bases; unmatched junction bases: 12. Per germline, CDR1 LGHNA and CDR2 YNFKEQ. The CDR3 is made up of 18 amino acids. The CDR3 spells CASSQDMTTGIGTGELFF. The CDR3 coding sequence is TGTGCCAGCAGCCAAGATATGACGACAGGGATTGGGACCGGGGAGCTGTTTTTT.

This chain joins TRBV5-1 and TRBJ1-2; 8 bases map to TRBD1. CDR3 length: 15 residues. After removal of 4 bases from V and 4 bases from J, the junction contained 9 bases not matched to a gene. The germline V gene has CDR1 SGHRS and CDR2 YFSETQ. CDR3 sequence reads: CASSVRQGPSYGYTF. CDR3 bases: TGCGCCAGCAGCGTCCGACAGGGGCCCTCCTATGGCTACACCTTC.

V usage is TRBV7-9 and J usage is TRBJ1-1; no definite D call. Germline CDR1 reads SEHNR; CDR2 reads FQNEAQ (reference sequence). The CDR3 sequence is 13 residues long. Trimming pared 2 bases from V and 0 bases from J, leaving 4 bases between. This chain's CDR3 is CASSLPVNTEAFF. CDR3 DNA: TGTGCCAGCAGCTTACCTGTGAACACTGAAGCTTTCTTT.

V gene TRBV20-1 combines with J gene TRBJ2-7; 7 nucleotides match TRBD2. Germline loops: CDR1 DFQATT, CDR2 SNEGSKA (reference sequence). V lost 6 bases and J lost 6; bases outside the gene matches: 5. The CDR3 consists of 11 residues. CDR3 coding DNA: TGCAGTGCCAGACTAGCTAGCGAGCAGTACTTC. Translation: CSARLASEQYF.

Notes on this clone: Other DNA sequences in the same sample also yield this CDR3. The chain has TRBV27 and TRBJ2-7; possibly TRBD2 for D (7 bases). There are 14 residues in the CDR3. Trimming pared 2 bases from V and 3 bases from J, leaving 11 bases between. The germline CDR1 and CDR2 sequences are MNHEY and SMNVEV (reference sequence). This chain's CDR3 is CASSLRGGDYEQYF. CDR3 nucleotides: TGTGCCAGCAGTTTAAGGGGGGGAGACTACGAGCAGTACTTC.

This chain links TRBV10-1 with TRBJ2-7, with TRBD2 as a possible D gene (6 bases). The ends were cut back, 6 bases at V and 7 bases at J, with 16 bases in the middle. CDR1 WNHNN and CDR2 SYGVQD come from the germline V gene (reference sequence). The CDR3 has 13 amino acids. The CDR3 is CASRSGAGQEQYF. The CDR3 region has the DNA TGCGCCAGCAGGTCTGGCGCGGGGCAGGAGCAGTACTTC.

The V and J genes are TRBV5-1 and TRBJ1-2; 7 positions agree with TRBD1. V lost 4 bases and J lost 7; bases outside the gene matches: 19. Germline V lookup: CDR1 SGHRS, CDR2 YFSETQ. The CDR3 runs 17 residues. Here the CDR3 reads CASSLYCRDRVFSGYTF. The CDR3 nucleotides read TGCGCCAGCAGCCTCTATTGCCGAGACAGGGTGTTTAGTGGCTACACCTTC.

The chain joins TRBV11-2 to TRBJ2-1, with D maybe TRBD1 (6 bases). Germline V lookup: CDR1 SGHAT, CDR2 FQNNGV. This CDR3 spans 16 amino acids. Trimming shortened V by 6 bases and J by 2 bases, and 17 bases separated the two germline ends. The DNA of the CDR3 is TGTGCCAGCAGACCCCCGGGACACCAGACCTACAATGAGCAGTTCTTC. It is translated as CASRPPGHQTYNEQFF.

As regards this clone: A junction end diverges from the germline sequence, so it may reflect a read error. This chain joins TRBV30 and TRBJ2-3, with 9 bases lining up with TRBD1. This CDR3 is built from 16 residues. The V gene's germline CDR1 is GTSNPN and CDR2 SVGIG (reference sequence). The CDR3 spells CAWSVEDRGGLPGGGF. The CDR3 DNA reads TGTGCCTGGAGTGTTGAAGACAGGGGGGGACTTCCCGGCGGTGGCTTT.

In DNA, the CDR3 is TGTGCCAGCAGCTTGGGTAGTGGCAGGGGCAACGAGCAGTACTTC. Translation: CASSLGSGRGNEQYF. The chain uses TRBV5-4 and TRBJ2-7, with a weak D call TRBD1 (6 bases). The V gene's germline CDR1 is SGHNT and CDR2 YYREEE (reference sequence). The CDR3 is 15 amino acids. Trimming took off 0 bases at V and 5 bases at J, with 15 bases between the two ends. The whole variable domain, remainder taken from reference TRBV5-4 and TRBJ2-7, is ETGVTQSPTHLIKTRGQQVTLRCSSQSGHNTVSWYQQALGQGPQFIFQYYREEENGRGNFPPRFSGLQFPNYSSELNVNALELDDSALYLCASSLGSGRGNEQYFGPGTRLTVT.

The CDR3, as DNA: TGTGCCAGCAGCCTGGGACTAGCGGGAGAGTACCCAGATACGCAGTATTTT. Translated: CASSLGLAGEYPDTQYF. The chain carries TRBV7-2 and TRBJ2-3; 14 nucleotides agree with TRBD2. Germline CDR1 reads SGHTA; CDR2 reads FQGNSA. CDR3 length: 17 residues. V was clipped by 5 bases and J by 4 bases; unmatched bases: 8.

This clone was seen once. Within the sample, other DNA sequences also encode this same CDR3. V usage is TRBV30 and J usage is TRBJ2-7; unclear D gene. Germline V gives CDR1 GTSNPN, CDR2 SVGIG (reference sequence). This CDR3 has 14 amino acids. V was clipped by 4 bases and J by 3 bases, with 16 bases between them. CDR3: CAWMREGADYEQYF. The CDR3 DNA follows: TGTGCCTGGATGAGAGAAGGCGCGGACTACGAGCAGTACTTC.

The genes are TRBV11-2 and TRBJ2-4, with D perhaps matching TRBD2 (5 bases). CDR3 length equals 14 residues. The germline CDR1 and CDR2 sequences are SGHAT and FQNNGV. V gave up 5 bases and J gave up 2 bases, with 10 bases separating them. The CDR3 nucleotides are TGTGCCAGCAGCCCGGGGTCCTCCAAAAACATTCAGTACTTC. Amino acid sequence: CASSPGSSKNIQYF.

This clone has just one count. CDR3 coding DNA: TGTGCCACAAGATGGGGCCGTAGCACCGGGGAGCTGTTTTTT. As protein: CATRWGRSTGELFF. The chain employs TRBV7-2 and TRBJ2-2, with D possibly matching TRBD1 (5 bases). The ends were cut back, 10 bases at V and 4 bases at J, with 16 bases in the middle. The germline V gene has CDR1 SGHTA and CDR2 FQGNSA. This CDR3 has 14 amino acids. Full variable domain (remainder filled in from reference TRBV7-2 and TRBJ2-2): GAGVSQSPSNKVTEKGKDVELRCDPISGHTALYWYRQSLGQGLEFLIYFQGNSAPDKSGLPSDRFSAERTGGSVSTLTIQRTQQEDSAVYLCATRWGRSTGELFFGEGSRLTVL.

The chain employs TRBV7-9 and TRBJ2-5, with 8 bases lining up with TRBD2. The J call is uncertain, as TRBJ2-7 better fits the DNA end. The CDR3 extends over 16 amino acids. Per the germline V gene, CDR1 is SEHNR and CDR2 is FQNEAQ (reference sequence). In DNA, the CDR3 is TGTGCCAGCAGCTTGTACATAGCGGGAAAAGACGTCGAGCAGTACTTC. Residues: CASSLYIAGKDVEQYF.

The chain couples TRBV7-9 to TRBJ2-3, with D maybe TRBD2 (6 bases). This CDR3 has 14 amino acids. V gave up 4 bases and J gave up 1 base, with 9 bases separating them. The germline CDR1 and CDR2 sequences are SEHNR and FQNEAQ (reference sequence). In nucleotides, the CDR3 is TGTGCCAGCAGCTATTGGGGGGGCACAGATACGCAGTATTTT. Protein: CASSYWGGTDTQYF.

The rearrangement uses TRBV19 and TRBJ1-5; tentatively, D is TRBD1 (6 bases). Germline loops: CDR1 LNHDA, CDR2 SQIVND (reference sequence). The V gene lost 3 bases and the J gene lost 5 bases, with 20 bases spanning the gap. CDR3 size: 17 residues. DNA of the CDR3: TGTGCCAGTAGTATCAGAGGGGCCGACAGGAGGTATCAGCCCCAGCATTTT. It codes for CASSIRGADRRYQPQHF.

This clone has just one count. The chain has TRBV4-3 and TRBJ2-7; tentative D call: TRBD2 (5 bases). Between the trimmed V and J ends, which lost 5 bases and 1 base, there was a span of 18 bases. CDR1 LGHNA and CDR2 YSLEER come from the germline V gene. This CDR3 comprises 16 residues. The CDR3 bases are TGCGCCAGCAGCATTCGGGGTGCGGGTCGATCCTACGAGCAGTACTTC. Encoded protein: CASSIRGAGRSYEQYF.

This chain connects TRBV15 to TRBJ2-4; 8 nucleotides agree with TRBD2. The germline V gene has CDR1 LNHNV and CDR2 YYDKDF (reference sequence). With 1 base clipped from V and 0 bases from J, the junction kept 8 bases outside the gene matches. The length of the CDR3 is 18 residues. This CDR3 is CATSRGKLADLAKNIQYF. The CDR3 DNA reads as TGTGCCACCAGCAGAGGGAAACTAGCGGACCTAGCCAAAAACATTCAGTACTTC.